The entry below describes one T cell receptor (beta chain). What it recognizes is unknown. Looked up from germline, CDR1 is SGHRS and CDR2 is YFSETQ. J lost 5 bases, V lost 2 bases, and 7 bases had no gene match. This CDR3 spans 15 amino acids. The entry originates in a study of T cell responses to AZD1222 COVID-19 vaccine. Study outcomes and limitations: Nearly half of the spike-specific TCRs reportedly recognize variant regions that carry no mutations. At baseline, just five to seven AZD1222 recipients tested seropositive.

The assay was immunoSEQ multiplex PCR, and TCRdb's table has in-frame clones only and misses some. The sample yields about 93,000 clones, roughly nine tenths seen once. The starting material was peripheral blood, obtained on day 0 of MenACWY control vaccination. The genes are TRBV5-1 and TRBJ2-7, with 10 bases aligning to TRBD2. This clonotype was obtained from an adult in good health. CDR3 protein: CASSFGSGGADEQYF. CDR3 nucleotides: TGCGCCAGCAGCTTCGGCAGCGGGGGGGCGGACGAGCAGTACTTC.